The clone carrying this T cell receptor (beta chain) was detected a few times. The sample is drawn from a study of blood T cell repertoires in COVID-19. For the study at large: The United States, Italy and Spain provided the acute and convalescent COVID-19 samples. Nucleic acid was either cDNA or gDNA, and it came from T cells, B-cell-depleted T cells, or PBMCs.

Methods used by the authors: Cell counts per sample came from amplifying reference gene primers. Clones were read by immunoSEQ multiplex PCR, and TCRdb kept only the in-frame ones, dropping some. V and J calls plus clone size are reproduced from that table; the DNA served to infer D and trimming. The sample consists of around 270,000 clones, around 87% of them appearing once. This sequence originates from a woman aged 45 to 65 with acute or convalescent COVID-19. Source material: peripheral blood.

The CDR3 protein is CASSPPGWGLNTEAFF. CDR3 sequence (DNA): TGTGCCAGCAGCCCCCCCGGGTGGGGGCTGAACACTGAAGCTTTCTTT. V gene TRBV3-1 (or the pseudogene TRBV3-2) combines with J gene TRBJ1-1; D possibly corresponds to TRBD1 (6 bases). Germline CDR1 reads LGHDT; CDR2 reads YNNKEL (reference sequence). The CDR3 has 16 amino acids. V was clipped by 4 bases and J by 0 bases, with 15 bases between them.